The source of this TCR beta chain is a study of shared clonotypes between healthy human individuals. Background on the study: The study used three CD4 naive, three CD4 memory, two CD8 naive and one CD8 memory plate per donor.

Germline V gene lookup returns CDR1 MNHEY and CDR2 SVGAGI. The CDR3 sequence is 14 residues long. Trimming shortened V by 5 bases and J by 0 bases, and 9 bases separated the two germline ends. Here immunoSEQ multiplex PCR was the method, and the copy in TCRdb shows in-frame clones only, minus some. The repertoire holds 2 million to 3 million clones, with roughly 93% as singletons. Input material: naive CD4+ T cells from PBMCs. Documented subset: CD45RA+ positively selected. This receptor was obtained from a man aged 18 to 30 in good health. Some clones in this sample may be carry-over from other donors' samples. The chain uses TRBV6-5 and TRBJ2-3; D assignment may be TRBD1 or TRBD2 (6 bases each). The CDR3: CASSRGLSTDTQYF. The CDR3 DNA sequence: TGTGCCAGCAGTCGGGGGCTCAGCACAGATACGCAGTATTTT.